A selection of T cell receptor beta chains follows, all from one sample in a study of CD8 T cells in Susac syndrome. TCRdb re-called the immunoSEQ multiplex PCR reads through MiXCR, storing one row per CDR3 protein. The profile shows about 200,000 distinct CDR3 sequences, more than 85% of them singletons. Sequencing was done on a sample of CD4+ T cells from PBMCs. The receptors originated from a human donor with Susac syndrome. The CDR3 runs from the conserved cysteine through the conserved F or W. The order of the fields is D gene, V gene, clone size, J gene, CDR3 DNA, CDR3 protein. A D gene is named only where the DNA matches it firmly. Some rows have no size entry. The others give once, few or many, or a class for an expanded clone.

.,TRBV30,.,TRBJ2-7,TGTGCCTGGAGAGGACAAGGACAAGGCGAGCAGTACTTC,CAWRGQGQGEQYF
TRBD2,TRBV3-1,.,TRBJ2-1,TGTGCCAGCAGCCAAGTCCGAGGACCCGGGGGGGAGCAGTTCTTC,CASSQVRGPGGEQFF
TRBD1,TRBV20-1,.,TRBJ1-1,TGCAGTGCTCCTGCCCAGACAGGGCTGAACACTGAAGCTTTCTTT,CSAPAQTGLNTEAFF
.,TRBV30,.,TRBJ2-3,TGTGCCTGGACCGACTTCTTCACAGATACGCAGTATTTT,CAWTDFFTDTQYF
.,TRBV20-1,.,TRBJ2-2,TGCAGTGCTAGACCCGGACAGAACACCGGGGAGCTGTTTTTT,CSARPGQNTGELFF
.,TRBV10-1,once,TRBJ2-5,TGCGCCAGCAGTGAGTCGATAGCCCAAGAGACCCAGTACTTC,CASSESIAQETQYF
.,TRBV11-2,once,TRBJ2-1,TGTGCCAGCAGCTTAGGGGCCGGGTCTACCCCCAATGAGCAGTTCTTC,CASSLGAGSTPNEQFF
.,TRBV7-9,.,TRBJ1-1,TGTGCCAGCAGCTTCTTCCCAGGGGTTCACACTGAAGCTTTCTTT,CASSFFPGVHTEAFF
TRBD1,TRBV28,once,TRBJ1-1,TGTGCCAGCACCTCCTCCGGGACAGGAATTGGAGCTTTCTTT,CASTSSGTGIGAFF
.,TRBV19,.,TRBJ2-4,TGTGCCAGTAGGGCCAGGGAAAATAAAAACATTCAGTACTTC,CASRARENKNIQYF
.,TRBV27,.,TRBJ2-7,TGTGCCAGCATCCCCGCCTACGAGCAGTACTTC,CASIPAYEQYF
TRBD1,TRBV4-1,.,TRBJ1-2,TGCGCCAGCAGCCAAGGCCTGACCCGGGACAGGGGGTCAAGGGGTGGCTACACCTTC,CASSQGLTRDRGSRGGYTF
.,TRBV20-1,.,TRBJ1-6,TGCAGTGCTAGACGTTCCGGGGGCGATTCCTATAATTCACCCCTCCACTTT,CSARRSGGDSYNSPLHF
TRBD2,TRBV20-1,once,TRBJ2-5,TGCAGTGCCGCCCGGACTAGCGGAGCTCAAGAGACCCAGTACTTC,CSAARTSGAQETQYF
.,TRBV4-1,.,TRBJ1-2,TGCGCCAGCAGCCCGCCTGGGCAGATAACTAAATATGGCTACACCTTC,CASSPPGQITKYGYTF
TRBD2,TRBV20-1,.,TRBJ2-1,TGCAGTGCTTTAGCGGGTTACAATGAGCAGTTCTTC,CSALAGYNEQFF
.,TRBV20-1,once,TRBJ1-1,TGCAGTGCTAGAGTTCCGGGCGTGAACACTGAAGCTTTCTTT,CSARVPGVNTEAFF
.,TRBV9,.,TRBJ2-7,TGTGCCAGCAGCGTAGGCAAAGGGGAAGTGAGCGAGCAGTACTTC,CASSVGKGEVSEQYF
TRBD2,TRBV19,.,TRBJ2-1,TGTGCCAGTAGTCTCTATTACCTCGGACTAGCGGGGGGAGGGAATGAGCAGTTCTTC,CASSLYYLGLAGGGNEQFF
.,TRBV6-5,.,TRBJ2-7,TGTGCCAGCAGTTACGGATATAGCTCCTACGAGCAGTACTTC,CASSYGYSSYEQYF
.,TRBV27,.,TRBJ1-5,TGTGCCAGCAACGACCCGGGTAGCAATCAGCCCCAGCATTTT,CASNDPGSNQPQHF
.,TRBV20-1,.,TRBJ1-6,TGCAGTGCTACTGGGGCCAGTGAACTTAATTCACCCCTCCACTTT,CSATGASELNSPLHF
.,TRBV20-1,.,TRBJ2-5,TGCAGTGCTAGAGATCCTAGCTCAGAGACCCAGTACTTC,CSARDPSSETQYF
.,TRBV18,.,TRBJ1-5,TGTGCCAGCTCACGGATGGGAGCTAGCAATCAGCCCCAGCATTTT,CASSRMGASNQPQHF
.,TRBV28,.,TRBJ2-3,TGTGCCAGCAGCCTATTGGGGAGCGGGAGCACAGATACGCAGTATTTT,CASSLLGSGSTDTQYF
TRBD2,TRBV7-6,.,TRBJ2-1,TGTGCCAGCAGCTTAGGCGGGGGGGCTCAGAATGAGCAGTTCTTC,CASSLGGGAQNEQFF
.,TRBV19,.,TRBJ1-1,TGTGCCAGTAGTACAAAAGTGAACACTGAAGCTTTCTTT,CASSTKVNTEAFF
.,TRBV15,.,TRBJ1-2,TGTGCCACCAGCAGGGAAGTCAGGAATGGCTACACCTTC,CATSREVRNGYTF
TRBD2,TRBV6-1,.,TRBJ2-3,TGTGCCAGCACCAGGACTAGCGGGGGGGCCACAGATACGCAGTATTTT,CASTRTSGGATDTQYF
TRBD1,TRBV10-3,.,TRBJ1-1,TGTGCCATCACCGAGACAGGGACCGCTACTGAAGCTTTCTTT,CAITETGTATEAFF
.,TRBV5-1,.,TRBJ1-1,TGCGCCAGCAGCTTTGGACAGAGAGGGAATGAAGCTTTCTTT,CASSFGQRGNEAFF
TRBD2,TRBV13,once,TRBJ2-3,TGTGCCAGCAGTCCTAGGACTAGCGGGAAATTCACAGATACGCAGTATTTT,CASSPRTSGKFTDTQYF
.,TRBV5-1,.,TRBJ1-2,TGCGCCAGCAGCCCGGACAAAGACCTTCGGGGGCGAGGCTACACCTTC,CASSPDKDLRGRGYTF
TRBD1,TRBV20-1,.,TRBJ2-7,TGCAGTCCATCACAGGGGACCAACGAGCAGTACTTC,CSPSQGTNEQYF
.,TRBV3-1,.,TRBJ2-2,TGTGCCAGCAGCCAAGATACGACAGGAACCGGGGAGCTGTTTTTT,CASSQDTTGTGELFF